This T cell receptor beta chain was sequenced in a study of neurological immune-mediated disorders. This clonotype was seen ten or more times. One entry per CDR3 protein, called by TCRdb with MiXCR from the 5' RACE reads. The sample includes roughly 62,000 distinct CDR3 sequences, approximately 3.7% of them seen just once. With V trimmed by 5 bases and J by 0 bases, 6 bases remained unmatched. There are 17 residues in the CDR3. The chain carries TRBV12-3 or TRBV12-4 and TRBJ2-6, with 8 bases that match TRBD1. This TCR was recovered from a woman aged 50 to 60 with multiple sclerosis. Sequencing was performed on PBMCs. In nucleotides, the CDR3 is TGTGCCAGCAGTAGACAGGGGCTGAGCTCTGGGGCCAACGTCCTGACTTTC. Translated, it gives CASSRQGLSSGANVLTF.